This T cell receptor beta chain was observed in a study of immune evolution from preneoplasia to lung adenocarcinoma. The data were produced by immunoSEQ multiplex PCR, yet TCRdb's version contains in-frame clones alone and is incomplete. The sample holds 15,000 to 20,000 clones, approximately 86% seen once. The CDR3 spans 24 residues. Germline V CDR1 and CDR2: MDHEN, SYDVKM. J gave up 2 bases and V 1 base, and 23 bases lay outside the gene matches. The sequencing sample was made of FFPE invasive lung adenocarcinoma tissue. The receptor was isolated from a person in their 70s with invasive lung adenocarcinoma. The chain is built from TRBV28 and TRBJ2-6; 10 bases agree with TRBD1. The CDR3 DNA reads as TGTGCCAGCAGTTTATATCCCAATTCACAATCGGGACAGGGGAGATGGGCTGGGGCCAACGTCCTGACTTTC. Its translation is CASSLYPNSQSGQGRWAGANVLTF. Based on the CDR3 plus reference TRBV28 and TRBJ2-6, the full variable domain is DVKVTQSSRYLVKRTGEKVFLECVQDMDHENMFWYRQDPGLGLRLIYFSYDVKMKEKGDIPEGYSVSREKKERFSLILESASTNQTSMYLCASSLYPNSQSGQGRWAGANVLTFGAGSRLTVL.